The clone carrying this T cell receptor (beta chain) was observed once. The target antigen is unknown. Evenly divided among several immunoSEQ plates was the genomic DNA of each subset. In the original workflow: Without quality scores, immunoSEQ junctional reads could not be filtered like full-length reads. Libraries were prepared by immunoSEQ multiplex PCR; TCRdb keeps only in-frame clonotypes and omits some of them. V, J and clone size are those of that table, while D and trimming were read from the DNA. The data show approximately 2,000,000 clones, approximately 90% seen once. This entry comes from a study of shared clonotypes between healthy human individuals. Study results and caveats: The study found lower generation probabilities in non-shared clonotypes than in those shared by all four donors.

Trimming took 6 bases from V and 0 from J; bases not matched to a gene: 7. In germline, CDR1 is WNHNN, CDR2 SYGVQD (reference sequence). There are 16 residues in the CDR3. The sequenced material came from naive CD4+ T cells from PBMCs. Noted subset: CD45RA+ positively selected. The clonotype was recovered from a man between 18 and 35 years old in good health. Some clones in this sample may be carry-over from other donors' samples. The chain carries TRBV10-1 and TRBJ2-2, with 7 bases identical to TRBD1. CDR3 nucleotide sequence: TGCGCCAGCAGCTCTAGACAGGGACCGAACACCGGGGAGCTGTTTTTT. Translating it yields CASSSRQGPNTGELFF.